The present T cell receptor beta chain was sequenced within a study of multiple sclerosis patients with progressive multifocal leukoencephalopathy. Study-wide results and caveats: No common TRBV or TRBJ usage or pairing appeared at PML.

The time point: time of PML onset. The T3 samples were drawn when PML began. The table came from immunoSEQ multiplex PCR; TCRdb's copy has only in-frame clones and leaves some out. The table shows some 30,000 clones, with about 85% occurring only once. As for this clone: What it binds is not known.

Trimming pared 2 bases from V and 7 bases from J, leaving 9 bases between. The CDR3 has 13 residues. Germline loops: CDR1 SEHNR, CDR2 FQNEAQ (reference sequence). The sequence derives from a woman aged 25 to 39 with progressive multifocal leukoencephalopathy. The sequencing used PBMCs, collected from a patient treated with natalizumab. V usage is TRBV7-9 and J usage is TRBJ2-1, with D unresolved. The CDR3 sequence: CASSLMWANEQFF. CDR3 bases: TGTGCCAGCAGCTTAATGTGGGCAAATGAGCAGTTCTTC.